This TCR beta chain was captured by sequencing in a study of tumor-infiltrating lymphocytes in primary liver carcinoma. Turning to the study itself: Spanning 4.2 to 10 cm, the tumors were T1-T3 N0M0. Regarding the study as a whole: Significantly larger top-250-clone fractions were found in tumors than in blood (p = 0.039).

RNA isolated from unsorted whole blood supplied the blood RNA, with germline DNA also extracted. Worth noting for this clonotype: Antigen: not known. The junction does not match germline at one end; this may be a read error.

Germline-derived CDR1 and CDR2 are SQVTM and ANQGSEA. The CDR3 runs 14 residues. A primer in the constant region served to generate TCR beta cDNA from 450 to 600 ng of total RNA. It was through three nested multiplex PCR rounds of slightly modified ARM-PCR that TCR beta libraries arose. The two initial PCR rounds, approximately 10 cycles each, used TRBV1-TRBV30 forward and C-beta reverse primers. MiXCR, run by TCRdb on the multiplex PCR reads, gives a single entry per CDR3 protein. The sample consists of a few hundred thousand distinct CDR3 sequences, around three fifths of them appearing once. The sequenced sample was peripheral blood. The chain combines TRBV29-1 with TRBJ2-7; D is possibly TRBD2 (6 bases). This TCR was recovered from a woman aged 25 to 39 with primary liver carcinoma and hepatitis B virus infection. The CDR3 DNA reads as TGCGGCGTTGTTCTAGTAGGAGGGGCCTACGAGCAGTACTTC. Protein: CGVVLVGGAYEQYF.